This TCR beta chain was observed in a study of T-cell reconstitution after alpha-beta-depleted transplantation in children (dated by TCRdb to the mid-2010s). About the study as a whole: Using TCR repertoire profiling, the study quantitatively followed how T-cell immune reconstitution unfolded in children after TCRalphabeta/CD19-depleted allogeneic hematopoietic cell transplantation.

What the study reported, not specific to this receptor: Over the following months the frequencies of hyperexpanded clones went down, and after one year T-cell counts and TCRbeta diversity were mostly credited to newly produced T cells. About two months after transplant, the apparently early recovery of alphabetaT-cell counts reportedly depended on just several hundred clones that had expanded rapidly and came from non-depleted graft cells. The high TCRbeta diversity at day 60 in some patients was ascribed to recipient T cells and intrathymic progenitors that had survived conditioning.

The label giving this sample's treatment or condition can be read as: allogeneic hematopoietic cell transplantation with graft depleted of TCRalphabeta T cells and CD19 B cells. The children who served as transplant recipients had been given grafts of TCRalphabeta/CD19-depleted allogeneic hematopoietic cells. The CDR3 covers 14 residues, taking in both the cysteine and the phenylalanine. Only the CDR3 part of the read is kept: 42 bases, read in frame from the first base. From the germline V gene (reference sequence), CDR1 is MNHEY and CDR2 is SMNVEV. The junction carries 17 bases between V and J, which are trimmed by 8 bases and 4 bases respectively. The library came from PCR. The sequencing machine was an Illumina HiSeq 2500. TCR library preparation used molecular barcoding, with unique molecular identifiers applied to normalize quantification of the TCRbeta repertoire. The raw public reads went through TCRdb reprocessing: fastp at Q25, MiXCR clone calling, in-frame beta chains kept. Each record represents a unique CDR3 protein, reported with the most common genes and DNA among its rows. This sample comprises about 580,000 distinct CDR3 sequences, about 21% of them detected only once. Clones ranked in the top ten supply roughly 15% of the sample.

This clonotype was counted ten times or more. Its antigen remains unidentified. Base quality data are lacking; no much larger clone is found one base away. The rearranged segments are TRBV27 and TRBJ1-1; the best D guess is TRBD1, with 5 bases matching. The sequence came from a boy under two years old who had a stem cell transplant for acute myeloid leukemia, so the T cells may come from the graft donor. The source was PBMCs, mostly from graft donor cells, collected 360 days after TCRalphabeta/CD19-depleted stem cell transplant. The CDR3 has the sequence CASRIPGGTTEAFF. The base sequence is TGTGCCAGCCGTATCCCCGGGGGGACCACTGAAGCTTTCTTT.